Following are 13 T cell receptor beta chains from one sample sequenced in a study of blood T cell repertoires in COVID-19. Generated by immunoSEQ multiplex PCR, the TCRdb table keeps only in-frame clones and is missing some. The table has under 200,000 clones, 90% to 95% seen once. Sequenced input: peripheral blood. Source of these receptors: a middle-aged man with acute or convalescent COVID-19.

The chain has TRBV6-2 or TRBV6-3 and TRBJ1-3; D is unclear. The V end was cut by 5 bases, the J end by 2 bases, with 7 bases between. This CDR3 spans 13 amino acids. CDR1 is MNHEY and CDR2 is SVGEGT in the germline V gene. The CDR3 coding sequence is TGTGCCAGCAGTAGAGGTCCTGGAAACACCATATATTTT. It encodes CASSRGPGNTIYF.

The chain carries TRBV7-3 and TRBJ1-1, with D unclear. V was trimmed by 4 bases and J by 4 bases, leaving 10 bases between them. This CDR3 has 13 amino acids. Germline values: CDR1 SGHTA, CDR2 FQGTGA. CDR3 in DNA: TGTGCCAGCAGCTCTGATCTCGGCACTGAAGCTTTCTTT. Its protein is CASSSDLGTEAFF.

The gene calls are TRBV9 and TRBJ2-6; 7 positions match TRBD1. V trimming: 0 bases; J trimming: 0 bases; junction bases outside the gene matches: 3. The germline gives CDR1 SGDLS, CDR2 YYNGEE. CDR3 size: 17 residues. The CDR3 reads CASSVVPGGSGANVLTF. As DNA, the CDR3 is TGTGCCAGCAGCGTAGTACCAGGGGGCTCTGGGGCCAACGTCCTGACTTTC.

J is TRBJ2-7 and V is TRBV19; 7 bases map to TRBD2. CDR3 length equals 13 residues. After removal of 4 bases from V and 2 bases from J, the junction contained 2 bases not matched to a gene. Germline-derived CDR1 and CDR2 are LNHDA and SQIVND (reference sequence). The DNA of the CDR3 is TGTGCCAGTAGTAAGGCGGGGGCCTACGAGCAGTACGTC. It translates to CASSKAGAYEQYV.

This clone appeared once. CDR3: CASSPTTSEARSYNEQFF. DNA of the CDR3: TGTGCCAGCAGCCCGACTACTTCAGAGGCGAGGTCCTACAATGAGCAGTTCTTC. The V and J genes are TRBV21-1 and TRBJ2-1; TRBD2, the table's D call, lacks a check against the DNA. TRBV21-1 is recorded as a pseudogene. The CDR3 length is 18 residues.

The genes are TRBV6-4 and TRBJ2-7, with 8 positions matching TRBD1. The CDR3 consists of 14 residues. J lost 3 bases, V lost 5 bases, and 6 bases had no gene match. CDR1 MRHNA and CDR2 SNTAGT come from the germline V gene. The CDR3 coding sequence is TGTGCCAGCAGTCACCGGACAGGGATCTACGAGCAGTACTTC. Translated: CASSHRTGIYEQYF.

V is TRBV5-5 and J is TRBJ2-1; possible D gene TRBD2, 5 bases. Trimming pared 0 bases from V and 7 bases from J, leaving 5 bases between. In germline, CDR1 is SGHKS, CDR2 YYEKEE (reference sequence). CDR3 length: 12 residues. Here the CDR3 reads CASSLGGNEQFF. The CDR3 DNA reads TGTGCCAGCAGCTTGGGAGGGAATGAGCAGTTCTTC.

V usage is TRBV27 and J usage is TRBJ2-6; maybe TRBD1 (6 bases). CDR3 length: 15 amino acids. Between the trimmed V and J ends, which lost 7 bases and 4 bases, there was a span of 14 bases. From germline, CDR1 is MNHEY and CDR2 SMNVEV (reference sequence). The CDR3 here is CASTWGRRGANVLTF. CDR3 in DNA: TGTGCCAGCACCTGGGGGCGTCGAGGGGCCAACGTCCTGACTTTC.

The chain recombines TRBV10-1 with TRBJ2-7; possibly TRBD1 for D (6 bases). The CDR3 sequence is 14 residues long. V dropped 0 bases and J dropped 10 bases, with 16 bases sitting between them. CDR1 and CDR2 from the germline V gene are WNHNN and SYGVQD (reference sequence). The CDR3 reads CASSESRDTLEQYF. As DNA, the CDR3 is TGCGCCAGCAGTGAGTCGAGGGACACCTTGGAACAGTACTTC.

This clone was seen only a few times. This sequence joins TRBV5-4 and TRBJ2-7; the match to TRBD2 covers 8 bases. The CDR3 runs to 17 residues. CDR1 and CDR2 (germline): SGHNT, YYREEE (reference sequence). Unmatched junction bases numbered 13, after V lost 1 base and J lost 4 bases. The chain's CDR3 is CASSLTIESGSGYEQYF. Written as DNA, the CDR3 is TGTGCCAGCAGCTTGACTATTGAAAGCGGGAGCGGTTACGAGCAGTACTTC. The complete variable domain, with remaining parts taken from reference TRBV5-4 and TRBJ2-7, reads ETGVTQSPTHLIKTRGQQVTLRCSSQSGHNTVSWYQQALGQGPQFIFQYYREEENGRGNFPPRFSGLQFPNYSSELNVNALELDDSALYLCASSLTIESGSGYEQYFGPGTRLTVT.

V gene TRBV20-1 combines with J gene TRBJ2-7, with D perhaps TRBD2 (6 bases). V dropped 4 bases and J dropped 7 bases, with 11 bases sitting between them. The CDR3 runs to 11 residues. In germline, CDR1 is DFQATT, CDR2 SNEGSKA (reference sequence). The CDR3 spells CSATTGAEQYF. The CDR3 coding sequence is TGCAGTGCTACTACGGGAGCTGAGCAGTACTTC.

The rearrangement uses TRBV10-3 and TRBJ2-2, with TRBD1 matching over 11 bases. Germline V gene lookup returns CDR1 ENHRY and CDR2 SYGVKD. The CDR3 length is 14 residues. Germline trimming cut 7 bases from V and 5 bases from J; bases unmatched to any gene: 3. This CDR3 reads CAITGTGGTGELFF. For the CDR3, the DNA is TGTGCCATCACAGGGACAGGGGGAACCGGGGAGCTGTTTTTT.

The rearrangement uses TRBV13 and TRBJ1-1; 9 bases fit TRBD1. Germline assignment: CDR1 PRHDT and CDR2 FYEKMQ (reference sequence). V lost 1 base to trimming and J lost 3 bases; unmatched junction nucleotides: 15. The CDR3 has 19 amino acids. In DNA, the CDR3 is TGTGCCAGCAGCTTAGACACGCGTTTTCGAGGGACAGGGTACACTGAAGCTTTCTTT. Its translation is CASSLDTRFRGTGYTEAFF.